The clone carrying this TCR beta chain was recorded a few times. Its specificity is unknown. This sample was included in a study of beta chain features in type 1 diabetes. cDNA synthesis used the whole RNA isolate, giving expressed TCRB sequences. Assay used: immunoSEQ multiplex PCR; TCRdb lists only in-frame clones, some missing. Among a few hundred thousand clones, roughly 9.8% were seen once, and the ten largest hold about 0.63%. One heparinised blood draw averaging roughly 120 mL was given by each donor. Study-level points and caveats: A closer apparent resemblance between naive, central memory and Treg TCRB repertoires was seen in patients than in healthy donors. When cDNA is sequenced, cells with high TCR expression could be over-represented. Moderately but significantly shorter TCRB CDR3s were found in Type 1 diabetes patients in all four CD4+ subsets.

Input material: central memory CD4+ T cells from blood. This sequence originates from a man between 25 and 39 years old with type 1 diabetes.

CDR3 DNA sequence: TGTGCCAGCAGCCCGTGGGGGAGCAATCAGCCCCAGCATTTT. It yields the protein CASSPWGSNQPQHF. This chain connects TRBV5-8 to TRBJ1-5; TRBD1 might be the D (5 bases). Germline assignment: CDR1 SGHTS and CDR2 YDEGEE. V gave up 4 bases and J gave up 1 base, with 9 bases separating them. This CDR3 spans 14 amino acids.